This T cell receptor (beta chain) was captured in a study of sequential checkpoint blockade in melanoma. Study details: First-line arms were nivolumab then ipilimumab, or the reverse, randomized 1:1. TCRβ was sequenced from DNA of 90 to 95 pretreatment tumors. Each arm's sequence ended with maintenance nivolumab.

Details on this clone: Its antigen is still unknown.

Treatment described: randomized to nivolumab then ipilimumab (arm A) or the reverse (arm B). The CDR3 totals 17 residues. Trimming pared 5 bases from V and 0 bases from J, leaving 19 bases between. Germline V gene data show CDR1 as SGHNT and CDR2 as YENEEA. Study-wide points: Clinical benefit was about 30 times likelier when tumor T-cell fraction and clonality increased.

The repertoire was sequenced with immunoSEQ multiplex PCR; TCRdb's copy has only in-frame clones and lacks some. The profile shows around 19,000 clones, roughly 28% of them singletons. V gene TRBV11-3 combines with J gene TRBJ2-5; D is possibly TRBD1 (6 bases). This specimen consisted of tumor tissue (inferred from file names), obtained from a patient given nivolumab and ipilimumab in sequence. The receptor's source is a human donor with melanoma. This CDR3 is CASSPSSGTPYQETQYF. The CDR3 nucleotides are TGTGCCAGCAGCCCGAGCTCCGGGACACCGTACCAAGAGACCCAGTACTTC. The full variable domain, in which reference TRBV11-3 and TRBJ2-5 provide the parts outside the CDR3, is EAGVVQSPRYKIIEKKQPVAFWCNPISGHNTLYWYLQNLGQGPELLIRYENEEAVDDSQLPKDRFSAERLKGVDSTLKIQPAELGDSAVYLCASSPSSGTPYQETQYFGPGTRLLVL.